The 29 T cell receptor beta chains below come from one sample, sequenced in a study of blood T cells in healthy people across ages. A sample-barcoded 5' primer and a J-beta primer mix were used in a second PCR of about 6 to 12 cycles. MiXCR was run by TCRdb on the 5' RACE reads, yielding one entry per CDR3 protein. The sample holds approximately 810,000 distinct CDR3 sequences, more than 25% seen once. The specimen sequenced was blood. These receptors came from a woman of 80 years or more in good health.

This clonotype was recorded many times. This chain connects TRBV27 to TRBJ2-7; TRBD1 matches at 9 bases. Germline trimming cut 3 bases from V and 3 bases from J; bases unmatched to any gene: 6. Germline V gives CDR1 MNHEY, CDR2 SMNVEV (reference sequence). The CDR3 has 15 residues. The CDR3 spells CASSFKRDRVYEQYF. CDR3 DNA: TGTGCCAGCAGTTTTAAACGGGACAGGGTCTACGAGCAGTACTTC.

J is TRBJ2-7 and V is TRBV20-1; D is tentatively TRBD1 or TRBD2 (5 bases each). CDR1 and CDR2 (germline): DFQATT, SNEGSKA (reference sequence). V shed 3 bases and J shed 2 bases, with 17 bases lying between them. The CDR3 is 15 residues long. CDR3 nucleotide sequence: TGCAGTGCTAGGGAGCAGGGAGCTTACACCTACGAGCAGTACTTC. Amino acid sequence: CSAREQGAYTYEQYF.

In regard to this clonotype: Just one base apart from a much larger clone, this may be a read error. This chain joins TRBV6-2 or TRBV6-3 and TRBJ2-7; maybe TRBD1 (7 bases). The CDR3 is 15 residues long. Trimming cost V 4 bases and J 3 bases, with 16 bases left between them. In germline, CDR1 is MNHEY, CDR2 SVGEGT. Here the CDR3 reads CASSSSGTAGYEQYF. The CDR3 DNA sequence: TGTGCCAGCAGTTCCTCCGGGACAGCGGGCTACGAGCAGTACTTC.

This clonotype was seen ten or more times. The chain is built from TRBV12-3 or TRBV12-4 and TRBJ2-3; D assignment may be TRBD1 or TRBD2 (5 bases each). The CDR3 contains 14 residues. V shed 7 bases and J shed 2 bases, with 13 bases lying between them. The DNA of the CDR3 is TGTGCCAGCACCCCCGGGGCTTCCACAGATACGCAGTATTTT. It specifies CASTPGASTDTQYF.

This clonotype was seen at least ten times. V gene TRBV3-1 combines with J gene TRBJ2-5; D ambiguous. This CDR3 region has 15 residues. Germline CDR1 LGHDT, CDR2 YNNKEL (reference sequence). Trimming removed 3 bases from V and 3 bases from J, with 14 bases in between. The CDR3 bases are TGTGCCAGCAGCCAGTACCAGAGTCGAGAAGAGACCCAGTACTTC. It yields the protein CASSQYQSREETQYF.

The rearrangement uses TRBV3-1 and TRBJ1-2, with D possibly matching TRBD1 (6 bases). Germline V CDR1 and CDR2: LGHDT, YNNKEL (reference sequence). V gave up 4 bases and J gave up 13 bases, with 22 bases separating them. The CDR3 has 14 residues. The CDR3 DNA reads as TGTGCCAGCAGCCCGCCTTCGGCAGGGGAGTTAGGCACCTTC. This codes for CASSPPSAGELGTF.

V and J are TRBV14 and TRBJ2-4, with a tentative D call TRBD2 (6 bases). CDR3 length: 15 amino acids. The germline gives CDR1 SGHDN, CDR2 FVKESK. Trimming removed 2 bases at V and 13 bases at J, with 21 bases between. The CDR3 loop reads CASSQLNGWRGEQYF. For the CDR3, the DNA is TGTGCCAGCAGCCAATTGAACGGATGGAGGGGAGAGCAGTACTTC.

V usage is TRBV20-1 and J usage is TRBJ2-7, with 9 bases that match TRBD2. Looked up from germline, CDR1 is DFQATT and CDR2 is SNEGSKA (reference sequence). The V segment lost 0 bases and the J segment 10 bases; nucleotides outside the gene matches: 16. The CDR3 has 16 residues. CDR3 nucleotides: TGCAGTGCTAGAGATGTGGGCGGGAGGGGCCAAGACACCCAGTACTTC. Amino acid sequence: CSARDVGGRGQDTQYF.

This clonotype came up a few times. This rearrangement joins TRBV21-1 to TRBJ1-2; the DNA was not used to check the table's D call, TRBD1. TRBV21-1 is listed as a pseudogene. This CDR3 is 17 amino acids long. The CDR3, as DNA: TGTGCCAGCAGCAATTACCAACCCCGTCAGGGTAGCCATGGCTACACCTTC. This encodes CASSNYQPRQGSHGYTF.

This chain connects TRBV7-2 to TRBJ1-1; D is possibly TRBD1 (6 bases). The CDR3 consists of 14 residues. With 1 base removed from V and 2 bases from J, the gap between germline ends came to 8 bases. The germline V gene has CDR1 SGHTA and CDR2 FQGNSA. This CDR3 reads CASSLGGHNTEAFF. CDR3 sequence (DNA): TGTGCCAGCAGCTTAGGGGGACACAACACTGAAGCTTTCTTT.

The CDR3 nucleotides are TGTGCCAGCAGTTACACACAGGGGTGGCAAGAGACCCAGTACTTC. Translated, it gives CASSYTQGWQETQYF. The rearrangement links TRBV6-2 or TRBV6-3 to TRBJ2-5; the match to TRBD1 covers 7 bases. This CDR3 is 15 amino acids long. Germline V gives CDR1 MNHEY, CDR2 SVGEGT. J was trimmed by 2 bases and V by 2 bases; bases with no gene match: 5.

This clonotype was found many times. V and J are TRBV27 and TRBJ2-7; TRBD1 aligns across 7 bases. V shed 6 bases, J shed 3 bases, and the junction held 2 bases outside the gene matches. Germline V gene sequence: CDR1 MNHEY, CDR2 SMNVEV (reference sequence). The CDR3 loop spans 12 amino acids. The CDR3 sequence is CASSNRGYEQYF. CDR3 bases: TGTGCCAGCAGCAACAGGGGCTACGAGCAGTACTTC.

This clonotype was detected only once. Germline and junction disagree at one end, which may indicate a read error. This chain links TRBV4-2 with TRBJ1-1; TRBD1 might be the D (5 bases). The CDR3 runs 15 residues. Germline V lookup: CDR1 LGHNA, CDR2 YNFKEQ. This CDR3 reads CAGSQAEKGDTEAFF. The CDR3 DNA reads as TGTGCCGGCAGCCAAGCGGAGAAAGGGGACACTGAAGCTTTCTTT.

For this clonotype: One base away lies a much larger clone, so this may be a sequencing read error. The chain uses TRBV3-1 and TRBJ2-1; 16 bases match TRBD2. Trimming took 4 bases from V and 8 from J; bases not matched to a gene: 11. There are 18 residues in the CDR3. Per the germline V gene, CDR1 is LGHDT and CDR2 is YNNKEL (reference sequence). The CDR3 sequence is CASSRGTSGGALLDEQFF. Written as DNA, the CDR3 is TGTGCCAGCAGCCGAGGGACTAGCGGGGGGGCCCTTTTGGATGAGCAGTTCTTC.

The chain recombines TRBV6-6 with TRBJ2-1; D is perhaps TRBD1 (6 bases). The CDR3 spans 13 residues. Trimming pared 6 bases from V and 5 bases from J, leaving 11 bases between. The V gene's germline CDR1 is MNHNY and CDR2 SVGAGI (reference sequence). The CDR3: CASRDRGDNEQFF. The CDR3 DNA follows: TGTGCCAGCAGGGACAGAGGAGACAATGAGCAGTTCTTC.

The sample holds many counts of this clonotype. The rearrangement joins TRBV7-2 to TRBJ2-5; 9 positions agree with TRBD2. The CDR3 runs 15 residues. V shed 2 bases and J 5 bases; nucleotides not matched to a gene: 6. CDR1 and CDR2 (germline): SGHTA, FQGNSA. CDR3 protein: CASSLLAGGLETQYF. In DNA form, the CDR3 reads TGTGCCAGCAGCTTACTGGCGGGGGGGCTGGAGACCCAGTACTTC.

There are a few counts of this clonotype. V gene TRBV10-3 combines with J gene TRBJ1-3; D may be TRBD1 (6 bases). This CDR3 has 13 residues. V was trimmed by 7 bases and J by 1 base, leaving 8 bases between them. From germline, CDR1 is ENHRY and CDR2 SYGVKD. The CDR3 sequence: CAITQGSGNTIYF. In DNA form, the CDR3 reads TGTGCCATCACTCAGGGGTCTGGAAACACCATATATTTT.

V is TRBV6-1 and J is TRBJ1-1; D remains ambiguous. V lost 7 bases, J lost 10 bases, and 16 bases lay in between. CDR1 MNHNS and CDR2 SASEGT come from the germline V gene. The CDR3 spans 12 residues. CDR3 DNA sequence: TGTGCCAGCACCGGAGACTCGTGGGGAGCTTTCTTT. It translates to CASTGDSWGAFF.

There are many counts of this clonotype. This chain's CDR3 is CASNSYPGQGNTEAFF. In DNA, the CDR3 is TGTGCCAGCAATTCGTATCCGGGACAGGGGAACACTGAAGCTTTCTTT. The V and J genes are TRBV6-2 or TRBV6-3 and TRBJ1-1; TRBD1 matches 9 bases. Germline V gene lookup returns CDR1 MNHEY and CDR2 SVGEGT. The CDR3 has 16 residues. J was trimmed by 1 base and V by 7 bases; bases with no gene match: 10.

Only a few counts were recorded for this clonotype. This chain joins TRBV7-9 and TRBJ2-4; 10 nucleotides match TRBD2. Germline V gene lookup returns CDR1 SEHNR and CDR2 FQNEAQ (reference sequence). The ends lost 5 bases at V and 13 bases at J; junction bases unmatched: 11. CDR3 length equals 14 residues. CDR3 protein: CASSPAGGYNEQYF. The CDR3 coding sequence is TGTGCCAGCAGCCCAGCGGGGGGGTACAATGAGCAGTACTTC.

CDR3 DNA: TGTGCCAGCGGACGGAATGGAAAACAGCAAGAGACCCAGTACTTC. Amino acid sequence: CASGRNGKQQETQYF. The chain has TRBV6-1 and TRBJ2-5; the D is unclear. Trimming shortened V by 8 bases and J by 2 bases, and 18 bases separated the two germline ends. Germline values: CDR1 MNHNS, CDR2 SASEGT. The length of the CDR3 is 15 residues.

In the case of this clonotype: A much larger clone differs by one base, so this may be a read error. The V gene is TRBV19, the J gene TRBJ1-2; 7 bases agree with TRBD1. This CDR3 has 13 residues. V shed 9 bases and J 4 bases; nucleotides not matched to a gene: 8. The germline V gene has CDR1 LNHDA and CDR2 SQIVND (reference sequence). DNA for the CDR3: TGTGCCAGGAATACCGGGACAGTCTATGGCTACACCTTC. Its protein is CARNTGTVYGYTF.

The chain recombines TRBV10-2 with TRBJ1-1, with D maybe TRBD1 (6 bases). Trimming took off 7 bases at V and 10 bases at J, with 19 bases between the two ends. Per germline, CDR1 WSHSY and CDR2 SAAADI. The CDR3 runs to 13 residues. The CDR3 bases are TGCGCCAGCACCGACCTAGGGGGTTTCGGAGCTTTCTTT. This codes for CASTDLGGFGAFF.

This clonotype was detected many times. The rearrangement uses TRBV6-2 or TRBV6-3 and TRBJ2-1; TRBD1 is a possible D gene (5 bases). Germline assignment: CDR1 MNHEY and CDR2 SVGEGT. Deletions cut 2 bases from V and 9 bases from J, with 17 bases between. CDR3 length equals 15 residues. As DNA, the CDR3 is TGTGCCAGCAGTTACGATCTGGGAACAAGGGGTGAGCAGTTCTTC. This sequence encodes CASSYDLGTRGEQFF.

This clonotype was counted only a few times. This sequence joins TRBV6-5 and TRBJ1-5, with unresolved D. CDR3 length: 15 residues. CDR1 MNHEY and CDR2 SVGAGI come from the germline V gene. Between the trimmed V and J ends, which lost 2 bases and 0 bases, there was a span of 8 bases. The CDR3, as DNA: TGTGCCAGCAGTTACCCGGACCCTAGCAATCAGCCCCAGCATTTT. Translating gives CASSYPDPSNQPQHF.

This clonotype was picked up many times. The V gene is TRBV7-9, the J gene TRBJ2-5, with a tentative D call TRBD1 (5 bases). CDR3 size: 16 residues. CDR1 and CDR2 from the germline V gene are SEHNR and FQNEAQ (reference sequence). The V end was cut by 1 base, the J end by 5 bases, with 17 bases between. CDR3 bases: TGTGCCAGCAGCTTAGGGCAAGAACAGGTCCGGGAGACCCAGTACTTC. Its protein product is CASSLGQEQVRETQYF.

This clonotype was seen only a few times. V usage is TRBV11-2 and J usage is TRBJ1-2; 7 bases are shared with TRBD1. There are 17 residues in the CDR3. The junction had 11 bases not matched to a gene; V was cut back by 1 base and J by 3 bases. Germline V gives CDR1 SGHAT, CDR2 FQNNGV. The CDR3 region has the DNA TGTGCCAGCAGCTTAGCGGTGGGGACAGAACCATACTATGGCTACACCTTC. Its protein product is CASSLAVGTEPYYGYTF.

The chain couples TRBV30 to TRBJ1-4; 7 nucleotides align to TRBD1. V lost 3 bases to trimming and J lost 4 bases; unmatched junction nucleotides: 5. CDR3 length equals 14 residues. Germline V gives CDR1 GTSNPN, CDR2 SVGIG (reference sequence). This CDR3 reads CAWRPAGGNEKLFF. In DNA, the CDR3 is TGTGCCTGGAGGCCGGCAGGGGGTAATGAAAAACTGTTTTTT.

The chain links TRBV7-6 to TRBJ2-3; D possibly corresponds to TRBD1 (5 bases). Germline-derived CDR1 and CDR2 are SGHVS and FNYEAQ. The CDR3 consists of 15 residues. The V end was cut by 5 bases, the J end by 0 bases, with 12 bases between. The CDR3 sequence is CASSTRQISTDTQYF. Here the CDR3 DNA reads TGTGCCAGCAGCACCCGACAGATTAGCACAGATACGCAGTATTTT.